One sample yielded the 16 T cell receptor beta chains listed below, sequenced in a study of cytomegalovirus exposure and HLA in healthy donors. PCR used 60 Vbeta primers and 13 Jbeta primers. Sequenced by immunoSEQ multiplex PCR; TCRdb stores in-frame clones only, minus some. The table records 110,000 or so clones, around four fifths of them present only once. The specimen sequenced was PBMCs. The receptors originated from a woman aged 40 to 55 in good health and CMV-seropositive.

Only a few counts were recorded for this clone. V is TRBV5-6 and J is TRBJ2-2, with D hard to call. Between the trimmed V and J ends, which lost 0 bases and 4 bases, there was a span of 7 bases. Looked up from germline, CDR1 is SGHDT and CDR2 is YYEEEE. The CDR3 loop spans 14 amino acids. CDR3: CASSLGHVTGELFF. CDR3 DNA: TGTGCCAGCAGCTTGGGACATGTCACCGGGGAGCTGTTTTTT.

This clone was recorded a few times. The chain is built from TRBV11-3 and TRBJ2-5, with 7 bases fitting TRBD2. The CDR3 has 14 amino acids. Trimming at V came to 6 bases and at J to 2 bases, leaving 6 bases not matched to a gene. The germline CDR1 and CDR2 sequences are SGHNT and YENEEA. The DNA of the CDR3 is TGTGCCAGCAGTTTAAGGCGGGGGCAAGAGACCCAGTACTTC. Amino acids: CASSLRRGQETQYF.

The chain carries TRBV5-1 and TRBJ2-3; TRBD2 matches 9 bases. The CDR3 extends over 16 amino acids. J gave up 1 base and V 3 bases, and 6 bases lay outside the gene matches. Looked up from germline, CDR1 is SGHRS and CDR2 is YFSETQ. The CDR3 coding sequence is TGCGCCAGCAGCTCCGGACTAGCGCTGGGCACAGATACGCAGTATTTT. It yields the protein CASSSGLALGTDTQYF.

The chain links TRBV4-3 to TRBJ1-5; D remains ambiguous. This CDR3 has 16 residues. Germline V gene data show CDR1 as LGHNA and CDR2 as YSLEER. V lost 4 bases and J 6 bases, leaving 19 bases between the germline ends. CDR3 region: CASSPTDGRESQPQHF. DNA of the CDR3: TGCGCCAGCAGCCCAACGGACGGCCGGGAGAGTCAGCCCCAGCATTTT.

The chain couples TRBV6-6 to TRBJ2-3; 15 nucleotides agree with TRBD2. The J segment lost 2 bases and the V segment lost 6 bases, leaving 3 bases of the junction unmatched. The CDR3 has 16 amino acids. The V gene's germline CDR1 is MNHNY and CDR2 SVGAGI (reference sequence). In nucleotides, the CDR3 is TGTGCCAGCAGGGGACTAGCGGGGGGATTCACAGATACGCAGTATTTT. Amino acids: CASRGLAGGFTDTQYF.

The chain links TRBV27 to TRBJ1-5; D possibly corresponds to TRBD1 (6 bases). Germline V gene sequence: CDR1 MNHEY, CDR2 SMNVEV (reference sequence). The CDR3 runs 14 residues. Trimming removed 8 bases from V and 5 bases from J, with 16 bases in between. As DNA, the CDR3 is TGTGCCAGCGGTCAGTACAGGGCTGATCAGCCCCAGCATTTT. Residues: CASGQYRADQPQHF.

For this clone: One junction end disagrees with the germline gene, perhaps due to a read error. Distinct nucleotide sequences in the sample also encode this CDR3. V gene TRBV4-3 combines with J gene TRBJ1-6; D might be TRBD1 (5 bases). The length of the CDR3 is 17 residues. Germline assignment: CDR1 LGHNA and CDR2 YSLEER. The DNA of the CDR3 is TGCGCCAGCAGCCAAGAAATCCCACAGGTTAGGGATTCACCCCTTCACTTT. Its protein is CASSQEIPQVRDSPLHF.

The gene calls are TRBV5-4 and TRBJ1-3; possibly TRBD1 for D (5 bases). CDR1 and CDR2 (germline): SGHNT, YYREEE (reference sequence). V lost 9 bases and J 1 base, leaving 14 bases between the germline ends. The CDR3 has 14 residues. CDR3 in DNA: TGTGCCACCAGGGCCCTAGGATCTGGAAACACCATATATTTT. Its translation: CATRALGSGNTIYF.

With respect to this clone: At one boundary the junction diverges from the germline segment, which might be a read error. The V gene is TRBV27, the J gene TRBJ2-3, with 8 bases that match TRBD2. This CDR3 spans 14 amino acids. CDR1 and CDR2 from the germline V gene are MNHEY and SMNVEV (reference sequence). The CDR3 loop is CVSSRPGGDHTQYF. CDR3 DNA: TGTGTCAGCAGCCGCCCCGGGGGGGATCATACGCAGTATTTT.

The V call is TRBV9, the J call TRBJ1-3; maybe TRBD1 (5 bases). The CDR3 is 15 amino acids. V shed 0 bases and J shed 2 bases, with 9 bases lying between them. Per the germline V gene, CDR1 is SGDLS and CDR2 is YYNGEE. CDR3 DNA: TGTGCCAGCAGCGTAGATGCAGGGACTGGAAACACCATATATTTT. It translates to CASSVDAGTGNTIYF.

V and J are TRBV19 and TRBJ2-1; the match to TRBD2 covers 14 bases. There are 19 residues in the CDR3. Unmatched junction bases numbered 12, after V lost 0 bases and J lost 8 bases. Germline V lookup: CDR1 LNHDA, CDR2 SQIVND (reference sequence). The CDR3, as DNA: TGTGCCAGTAGTATAGATGGTCGCGGGACTAGCGGGAGTAACGATGAGCAGTTCTTC. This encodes CASSIDGRGTSGSNDEQFF. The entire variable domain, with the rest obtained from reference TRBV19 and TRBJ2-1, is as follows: DGGITQSPKYLFRKEGQNVTLSCEQNLNHDAMYWYRQDPGQGLRLIYYSQIVNDFQKGDIAEGYSVSREKKESFPLTVTSAQKNPTAFYLCASSIDGRGTSGSNDEQFFGPGTRLTVL.

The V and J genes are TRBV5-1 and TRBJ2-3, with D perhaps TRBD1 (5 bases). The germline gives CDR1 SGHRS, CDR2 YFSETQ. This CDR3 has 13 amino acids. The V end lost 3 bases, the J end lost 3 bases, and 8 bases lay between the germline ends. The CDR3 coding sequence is TGCGCCAGCAGCTGGCAGGGTACAGATACGCAGTATTTT. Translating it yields CASSWQGTDTQYF.

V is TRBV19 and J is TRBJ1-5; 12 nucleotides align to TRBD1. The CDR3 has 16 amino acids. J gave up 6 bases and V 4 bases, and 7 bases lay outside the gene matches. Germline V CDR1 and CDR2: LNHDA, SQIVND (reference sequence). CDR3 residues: CASSTGDRGLFQPQHF. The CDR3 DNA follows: TGTGCCAGTAGTACCGGGGACAGGGGGCTTTTTCAGCCCCAGCATTTT.

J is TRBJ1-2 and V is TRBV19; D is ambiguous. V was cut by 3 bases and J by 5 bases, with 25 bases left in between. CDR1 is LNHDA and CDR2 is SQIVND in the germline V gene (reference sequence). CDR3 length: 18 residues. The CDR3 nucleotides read TGTGCCAGTAGTATCGGCTCCGGATCAGCCTCAACTATTTATGGCTACACCTTC. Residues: CASSIGSGSASTIYGYTF.

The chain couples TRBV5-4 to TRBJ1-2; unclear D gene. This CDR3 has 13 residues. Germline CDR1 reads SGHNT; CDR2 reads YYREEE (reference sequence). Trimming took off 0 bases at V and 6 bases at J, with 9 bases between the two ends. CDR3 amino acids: CASSLGQVDGYTF. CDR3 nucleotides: TGTGCCAGCAGCTTGGGGCAGGTGGATGGCTACACCTTC.

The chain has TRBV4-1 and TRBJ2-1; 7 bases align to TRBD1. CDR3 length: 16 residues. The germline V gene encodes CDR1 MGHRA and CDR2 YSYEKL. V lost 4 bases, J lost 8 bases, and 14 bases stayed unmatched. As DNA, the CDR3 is TGCGCCAGCAGCCGACAAGGGGGCTCATACTTCGATGAGCAGTTCTTC. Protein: CASSRQGGSYFDEQFF.